One sample yielded the 5 T cell receptor beta chains listed below, sequenced in a study of blood T cell repertoires in COVID-19. Sequenced by immunoSEQ multiplex PCR; TCRdb stores in-frame clones only, minus some. The sample includes 400,000 to 450,000 clones, approximately 88% seen only once; the top ten take 10% to 15%. The specimen was peripheral blood. These receptors were taken from a woman in her forties or fifties with COVID-19, enrolled during active disease.

Remarks on this clone: The junction shows a germline mismatch at one end, possibly a read error. The chain carries TRBV15 and TRBJ2-6; D not certain. Germline values: CDR1 LNHNV, CDR2 YYDKDF (reference sequence). The CDR3 extends over 10 amino acids. In nucleotides, the CDR3 is TGCGCTACTGGGGCCAACGTCCTGACTTTC. This codes for CATGANVLTF.

The genes are TRBV11-2 and TRBJ2-7; D ambiguous. The CDR3 length is 15 residues. Trimming cost V 0 bases and J 3 bases, with 12 bases left between them. CDR1 and CDR2 from the germline V gene are SGHAT and FQNNGV. The chain's CDR3 is CASSLDLGASYEQYF. CDR3 DNA sequence: TGTGCCAGCAGCTTAGATCTGGGCGCCAGCTACGAGCAGTACTTC.

The chain has TRBV5-1 and TRBJ1-1; no clear D gene. Trimming shortened V by 0 bases and J by 0 bases, and 15 bases separated the two germline ends. There are 17 residues in the CDR3. Germline V CDR1 and CDR2: SGHRS, YFSETQ. CDR3 sequence (DNA): TGCGCCAGCAGCTTGGATCTGGGTACGGGAATGAACACTGAAGCTTTCTTT. As protein: CASSLDLGTGMNTEAFF.

This chain links TRBV24-1 with TRBJ2-7; 10 bases fit TRBD1. The CDR3 is 14 amino acids. Germline loops: CDR1 KGHDR, CDR2 SFDVKD. The V and J ends lost 8 bases and 3 bases, in that order; junction bases with no gene match: 6. CDR3 sequence (DNA): TGTGCCACCATCCCGGGACAGGGGAGCTACGAGCAGTACTTC. It yields the protein CATIPGQGSYEQYF.

The chain employs TRBV13 and TRBJ1-6; tentatively, D is TRBD1 (6 bases). V dropped 5 bases and J dropped 8 bases, with 19 bases sitting between them. Germline assignment: CDR1 PRHDT and CDR2 FYEKMQ (reference sequence). CDR3 length equals 16 residues. The CDR3 sequence: CASSRLGQGRDSPLHF. As DNA, the CDR3 is TGTGCCAGCAGCCGCCTGGGGCAGGGGAGGGATTCACCCCTCCACTTT.